One and the same sample provided the 25 T cell receptor delta chains below, sequenced in a study of Vδ1+ human thymocytes. Overall study results and limits: Thymic TRG and TRD repertoires appeared highly polyclonal, with Gaussian CDR3 length distributions.

For these receptors, no antigen is known. Sequences come from RNA converted to cDNA by reverse transcription. Multiplex PCR used pooled V-gene forward primers and a constant-region reverse primer to amplify CDR3s. TCRdb ran CATT on the multiplex PCR reads. The sample has about 54,000 delta-chain clones; approximately 15% are singletons. Sequences were obtained from Vdelta1+ gamma-delta thymocytes from the thymus. Specified subset: FACS-sorted CD3+ TCRalphabeta- TCRVdelta1+ TCRVdelta2- thymocytes. The receptor source for this set is a boy in the first two years of life who had congenital heart surgery.

The gene calls are TRDV1 and TRDJ1; 8 nucleotides match TRDD3. CDR1 TSWWSYY and CDR2 QGS come from the germline V gene. After removal of 7 bases from V and 3 bases from J, the junction contained 16 bases not matched to a gene. The CDR3 contains 17 residues. The CDR3 DNA sequence: TGTGCTCTTGAAGCGGTTGCGGGGGATATTTTCGCCGATAAACTCATCTTT. Protein product: CALEAVAGDIFADKLIF.

The chain uses TRDV1 and TRDJ1; D is perhaps TRDD3 (8 bases). V shed 3 bases and J shed 0 bases, with 29 bases lying between them. CDR1 is TSWWSYY and CDR2 is QGS in the germline V gene. The CDR3 extends over 21 amino acids. CDR3: CALGDPPSFVLGALYTDKLIF. The CDR3 coding sequence is TGTGCTCTTGGGGACCCGCCTTCCTTCGTACTGGGGGCCTTGTACACCGATAAACTCATCTTT.

The chain carries TRDV1 and TRDJ1; TRDD2 is a possible D gene (6 bases). V dropped 4 bases and J dropped 0 bases, with 45 bases sitting between them. This CDR3 contains 26 residues. Germline V gene data show CDR1 as TSWWSYY and CDR2 as QGS. The CDR3 DNA is TGTGCTCTTGGGGTACTTGGCCTTCCCCCCCCCACGTGGGGCTTACCCCCCGGCGAATACACCGATAAACTCATCTTT. It translates to CALGVLGLPPPTWGLPPGEYTDKLIF.

This clone showed up just a few times. This chain links TRDV1 with TRDJ1, with D perhaps TRDD3 (6 bases). CDR1 is TSWWSYY and CDR2 is QGS in the germline V gene. The CDR3 covers 22 residues. Between the trimmed V and J ends, which lost 0 bases and 0 bases, there was a span of 29 bases. CDR3 residues: CALGELDLLRLGSGLYTDKLIF. CDR3 coding DNA: TGTGCTCTTGGGGAACTAGACCTTCTGCGTCTGGGGAGCGGGCTATACACCGATAAACTCATCTTT.

This clone was counted a few times. This chain uses TRDV1 with TRDJ1; 7 bases fit TRDD2. The trim removed 1 base at V and 0 bases at J, leaving 20 bases unmatched. This CDR3 spans 21 amino acids. Germline assignment: CDR1 TSWWSYY and CDR2 QGS. CDR3 nucleotides: TGTGCTCTTGGGGAACCCCAACTTTCCTACTGGAGATACCCGTACACCGATAAACTCATCTTT. It codes for CALGEPQLSYWRYPYTDKLIF.

This chain joins TRDV1 and TRDJ1, with D hard to call. CDR1 is TSWWSYY and CDR2 is QGS in the germline V gene. The CDR3 covers 17 residues. Trimming pared 2 bases from V and 0 bases from J, leaving 16 bases between. Here the CDR3 DNA reads TGTGCTCTTGGGGAATGGGTATCGACGCTGTACACCGATAAACTCATCTTT. This translates into CALGEWVSTLYTDKLIF.

This clone is labeled as medium-sized. The chain recombines TRDV2 with TRDJ1, with TRDD3 matching 9 bases. In germline, CDR1 is GEAIGNYY, CDR2 EKD. With 0 bases clipped from V and 0 bases from J, the junction kept 13 bases outside the gene matches. The CDR3 has 19 residues. DNA for the CDR3: TGTGCCTGTGACACCGGGAAATACTGGGGGACACCGTACACCGATAAACTCATCTTT. Protein sequence: CACDTGKYWGTPYTDKLIF.

This clone was counted only a few times. A read error may account for a junction end that differs from germline. The chain recombines TRDV1 with TRDJ1; the D gene is possibly TRDD3 (6 bases). This CDR3 has 18 residues. Germline assignment: CDR1 TSWWSYY and CDR2 QGS. The DNA for the CDR3 is TGTGCTCTTGGGGAACCATTATTTCGGGGATGGAATATCGATAATCTCATCTTT. Its translation: CALGEPLFRGWNIDNLIF.

This clone has just a few counts. This chain joins TRDV1 and TRDJ1; 7 bases map to TRDD2. CDR1 and CDR2 from the germline V gene are TSWWSYY and QGS. The CDR3 totals 22 residues. Losses at the gene ends were 5 bases for V and 1 base for J; bases not matched to a gene: 28. The chain's CDR3 is CALGPPPHFPTGSVWVTDKLIF. CDR3 coding DNA: TGTGCTCTTGGGCCCCCCCCCCATTTTCCTACCGGATCTGTGTGGGTCACCGATAAACTCATCTTT.

This clone was seen a few times. The chain links TRDV2 to TRDJ1; weak D call: TRDD3 (6 bases). The germline V gene has CDR1 GEAIGNYY and CDR2 EKD. Trimming took off 7 bases at V and 12 bases at J, with 14 bases between the two ends. The CDR3 contains 10 residues. CDR3 in DNA: TGTGCCTGCCTGGGGTTTGAATTCATCTTT. Translated, it gives CACLGFEFIF.

V usage is TRDV1 and J usage is TRDJ1; TRDD3 matches 9 bases. Looked up from germline, CDR1 is TSWWSYY and CDR2 is QGS. V lost 3 bases and J lost 0; bases outside the gene matches: 23. CDR3 length: 22 residues. For the CDR3, the DNA is TGTGCTCTTGGGGACCCTGGGGGCGAGGTACTCGTACTGGGGGACTACACCGATAAACTCATCTTT. It is translated as CALGDPGGEVLVLGDYTDKLIF.

This clone was counted only a few times. The rearrangement links TRDV1 to TRDJ1, with TRDD2 as a possible D gene (6 bases). Germline CDR1 and CDR2: TSWWSYY and QGS. This CDR3 region has 17 residues. Trimming cost V 2 bases and J 1 base, with 17 bases left between them. The CDR3: CALGEFCPTGPTDKLIF. The CDR3 DNA reads TGTGCTCTTGGGGAATTCTGTCCTACGGGTCCCACCGATAAACTCATCTTT.

Concerning this clone itself: The junction departs from the called germline gene at one end, perhaps through a read error. Other DNA sequences in this sample translate to the same CDR3. The chain carries TRDV1 and TRDJ1, with 9 bases identical to TRDD3. Germline CDR1 reads TSWWSYY; CDR2 reads QGS. The CDR3 loop spans 19 amino acids. This CDR3 is CALGEIEWGILPYTDKLIF. The CDR3 DNA reads TGTGCCCTTGGGGAGATAGAATGGGGGATATTACCGTACACCGATAAACTCATCTTT.

The genes are TRDV1 and TRDJ1, with TRDD3 matching over 8 bases. In germline, CDR1 is TSWWSYY, CDR2 QGS. CDR3 length: 17 amino acids. J gave up 0 bases and V 0 bases, and 6 bases lay outside the gene matches. The CDR3 bases are TGTGCTCTTGGGGAACTTTCCGTACTGGGGGACACCGATAAACTCATCTTT. The encoded protein is CALGELSVLGDTDKLIF.

J is TRDJ1 and V is TRDV1, with 8 bases aligning to TRDD3. The CDR3 runs 17 residues. The V gene end was trimmed by 5 bases and the J gene end by 4 bases; junction bases not matched to a gene: 15. The germline CDR1 and CDR2 sequences are TSWWSYY and QGS. The CDR3 DNA reads as TGTGCTCTTGGGAAACCCCCTTGGCTGGGGGACGACGATAAACTCATCTTT. Translated, it gives CALGKPPWLGDDDKLIF.

The chain recombines TRDV1 with TRDJ1; TRDD3 agrees at 12 bases. The CDR3 length is 20 residues. Trimming at V came to 1 base and at J to 0 bases, leaving 12 bases not matched to a gene. Per the germline V gene, CDR1 is TSWWSYY and CDR2 is QGS. CDR3 region: CALGEHCRPGGYGYTDKLIF. The CDR3, as DNA: TGTGCTCTTGGGGAACATTGCCGTCCTGGGGGATACGGGTACACCGATAAACTCATCTTT.

This clone appeared a few times. This chain joins TRDV1 and TRDJ1, with D maybe TRDD3 (6 bases). Between the trimmed V and J ends, which lost 2 bases and 3 bases, there was a span of 22 bases. The CDR3 is 18 residues long. Germline V gene sequence: CDR1 TSWWSYY, CDR2 QGS. CDR3 sequence: CALGETRGGSSRPDKLIF. Here the CDR3 DNA reads TGTGCTCTTGGGGAAACGCGTGGGGGGTCATCTAGGCCCGATAAACTCATCTTT.

This clone was counted between two and nine times. The chain is built from TRDV1 and TRDJ1, with TRDD3 matching 7 bases. There are 15 residues in the CDR3. The V gene end was trimmed by 0 bases and the J gene end by 4 bases; junction bases not matched to a gene: 5. Per germline, CDR1 TSWWSYY and CDR2 QGS. The CDR3 loop reads CALGELGYESDKLIF. The CDR3 DNA reads TGTGCTCTTGGGGAACTCGGATACGAAAGCGATAAACTCATCTTT.

The genes are TRDV1 and TRDJ1, with 10 bases aligning to TRDD3. CDR1 and CDR2 (germline): TSWWSYY, QGS. The CDR3 spans 18 residues. V lost 4 bases to trimming and J lost 0 bases; unmatched junction nucleotides: 11. In DNA, the CDR3 is TGTGCTCTTGGGGCCGGGGGATACGCCAGGAAGTACACCGATAAACTCATCTTT. It translates to CALGAGGYARKYTDKLIF.

Only a few counts were recorded for this clone. V gene TRDV1 combines with J gene TRDJ1; the match to TRDD2 covers 9 bases. In germline, CDR1 is TSWWSYY, CDR2 QGS. V shed 4 bases and J 2 bases; nucleotides not matched to a gene: 20. CDR3 size: 20 residues. The CDR3 DNA follows: TGTGCTCTTGGGGTCACCTTCCTACGTACGACTACTGGGGCTACCGATAAACTCATCTTT. Protein product: CALGVTFLRTTTGATDKLIF.

The J gene is TRDJ1, the V gene TRDV1, with D perhaps TRDD2 (5 bases). V dropped 3 bases and J dropped 1 base, with 15 bases sitting between them. Germline V gene sequence: CDR1 TSWWSYY, CDR2 QGS. The CDR3 totals 16 residues. The CDR3, as DNA: TGTGCTCTTGGGGAGTGCCTCTTCCCGTTCACCGATAAACTCATCTTT. This gives the protein CALGECLFPFTDKLIF.

This chain connects TRDV1 to TRDJ1, with D unclear. This CDR3 has 16 residues. Looked up from germline, CDR1 is TSWWSYY and CDR2 is QGS. Trimming stripped 0 bases from V and 0 bases from J, with 11 bases between. CDR3 coding DNA: TGTGCTCTTGGGGAACTTCCTCGATTGTACACCGATAAACTCATCTTT. Translating it yields CALGELPRLYTDKLIF.

This clone was found a few times. V and J are TRDV1 and TRDJ1; 7 positions match TRDD3. This CDR3 spans 19 amino acids. Germline CDR1 reads TSWWSYY; CDR2 reads QGS. V was pared by 0 bases and J by 4 bases, with 17 bases of the junction left unmatched. As DNA, the CDR3 is TGTGCTCTTGGGGAACTAGTGGTAGGAGGCGGGGGATTGTACGATAAACTCATCTTT. Residues: CALGELVVGGGGLYDKLIF.

The rearrangement links TRDV1 to TRDJ1; 9 bases match TRDD3. The CDR3 is 18 residues long. V lost 2 bases to trimming and J lost 1 base; unmatched junction nucleotides: 11. Looked up from germline, CDR1 is TSWWSYY and CDR2 is QGS. Here the CDR3 reads CALGETLLGDGSTDKLIF. The CDR3 nucleotides read TGTGCTCTTGGGGAAACTTTGCTGGGGGATGGGAGCACCGATAAACTCATCTTT.

This clone has just a few counts. The genes are TRDV1 and TRDJ1, with 8 bases fitting TRDD3. CDR1 is TSWWSYY, CDR2 QGS, per germline. The CDR3 covers 21 residues. Trimming at V came to 0 bases and at J to 2 bases, leaving 20 bases not matched to a gene. DNA for the CDR3: TGTGCTCTTGGGGAACTGTCCTACCTATTACTGGGGGGCCCTCAGACCGATAAACTCATCTTT. Its protein is CALGELSYLLLGGPQTDKLIF.